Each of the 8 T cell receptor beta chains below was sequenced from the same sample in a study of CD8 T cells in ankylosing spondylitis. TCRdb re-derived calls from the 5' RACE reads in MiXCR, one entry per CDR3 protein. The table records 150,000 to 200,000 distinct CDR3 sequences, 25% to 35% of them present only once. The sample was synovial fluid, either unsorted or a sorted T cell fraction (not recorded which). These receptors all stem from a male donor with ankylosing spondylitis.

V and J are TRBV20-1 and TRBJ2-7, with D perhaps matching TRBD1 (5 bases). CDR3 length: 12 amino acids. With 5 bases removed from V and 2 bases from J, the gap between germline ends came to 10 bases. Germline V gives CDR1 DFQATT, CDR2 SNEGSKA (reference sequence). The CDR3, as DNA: TGCAGTGCTCGAACAGGCCCCTACGAGCAGTACTTC. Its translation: CSARTGPYEQYF.

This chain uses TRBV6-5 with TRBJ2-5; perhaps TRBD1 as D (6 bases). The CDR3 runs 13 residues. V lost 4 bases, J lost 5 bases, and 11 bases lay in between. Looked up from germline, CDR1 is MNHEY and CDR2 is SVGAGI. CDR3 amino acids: CASSWSGVETQYF. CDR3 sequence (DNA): TGTGCCAGCAGTTGGTCAGGGGTGGAGACCCAGTACTTC.

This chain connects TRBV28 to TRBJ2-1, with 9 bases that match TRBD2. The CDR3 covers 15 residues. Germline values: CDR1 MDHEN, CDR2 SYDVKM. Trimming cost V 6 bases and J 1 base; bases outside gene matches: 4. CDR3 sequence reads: CASRLAGVSYNEQFF. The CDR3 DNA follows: TGTGCCAGCAGATTAGCGGGAGTGTCCTACAATGAGCAGTTCTTC.

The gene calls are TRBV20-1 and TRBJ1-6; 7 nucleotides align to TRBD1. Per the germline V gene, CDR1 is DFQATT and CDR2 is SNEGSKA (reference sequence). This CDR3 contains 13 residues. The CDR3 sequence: CSWRQGGDSPLHF. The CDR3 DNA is TGCAGCTGGAGACAGGGTGGTGATTCACCCCTCCACTTT.

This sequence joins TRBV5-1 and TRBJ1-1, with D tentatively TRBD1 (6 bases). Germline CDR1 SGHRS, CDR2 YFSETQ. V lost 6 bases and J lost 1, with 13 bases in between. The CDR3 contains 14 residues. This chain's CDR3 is CASTESTGNTEAFF. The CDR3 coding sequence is TGCGCCAGCACGGAATCGACAGGGAACACTGAAGCTTTCTTT.

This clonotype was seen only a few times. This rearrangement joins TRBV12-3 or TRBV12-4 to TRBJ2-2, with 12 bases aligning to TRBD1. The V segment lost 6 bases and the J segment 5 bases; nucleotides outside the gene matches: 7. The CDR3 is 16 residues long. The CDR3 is CASRPGTGGMTGELFF. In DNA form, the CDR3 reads TGTGCCAGCAGACCCGGGACAGGGGGCATGACCGGGGAGCTGTTTTTT.

CDR3 loop: CASSFKKRGYNEQFF. CDR3 DNA sequence: TGTGCCAGCAGTTTCAAAAAGAGAGGCTACAATGAGCAGTTCTTC. The chain links TRBV6-2 or TRBV6-3 to TRBJ2-1; D is ambiguous. Trimming took 4 bases from V and 3 from J, leaving 13 bases between them. Per the germline V gene, CDR1 is MNHEY and CDR2 is SVGEGT. This CDR3 region has 15 residues.

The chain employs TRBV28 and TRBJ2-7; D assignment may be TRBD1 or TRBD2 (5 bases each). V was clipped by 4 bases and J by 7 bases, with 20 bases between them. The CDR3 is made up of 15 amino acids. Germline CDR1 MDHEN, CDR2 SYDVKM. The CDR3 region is CASSSGQGLLGEQYF. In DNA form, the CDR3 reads TGTGCCAGCAGTTCAGGACAAGGACTCCTGGGGGAGCAGTACTTC.